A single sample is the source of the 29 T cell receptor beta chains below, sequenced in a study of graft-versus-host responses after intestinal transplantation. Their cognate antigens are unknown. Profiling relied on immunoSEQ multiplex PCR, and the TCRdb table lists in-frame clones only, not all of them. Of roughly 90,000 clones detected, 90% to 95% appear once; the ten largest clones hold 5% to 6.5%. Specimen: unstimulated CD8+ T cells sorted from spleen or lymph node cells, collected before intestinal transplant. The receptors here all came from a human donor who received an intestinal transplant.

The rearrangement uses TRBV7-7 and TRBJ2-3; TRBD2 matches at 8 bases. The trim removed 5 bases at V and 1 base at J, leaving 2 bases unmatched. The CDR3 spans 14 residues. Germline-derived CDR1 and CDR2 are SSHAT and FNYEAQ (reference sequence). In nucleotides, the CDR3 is TGTGCCAGCAGCCCAGCGGGGGGCACAGATACGCAGTATTTT. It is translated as CASSPAGGTDTQYF.

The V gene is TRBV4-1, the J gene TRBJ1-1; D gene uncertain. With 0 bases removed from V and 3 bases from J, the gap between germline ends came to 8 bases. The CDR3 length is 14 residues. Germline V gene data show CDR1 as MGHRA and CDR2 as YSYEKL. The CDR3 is CASSQDPGDTEAFF. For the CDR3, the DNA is TGCGCCAGCAGCCAAGATCCCGGTGACACTGAAGCTTTCTTT.

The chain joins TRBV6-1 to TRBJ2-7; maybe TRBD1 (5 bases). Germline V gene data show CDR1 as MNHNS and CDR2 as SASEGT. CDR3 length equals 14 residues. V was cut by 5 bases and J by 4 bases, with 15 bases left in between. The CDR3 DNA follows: TGTGCCAGCAGTCCCGGCGACAGCCGTTACGAGCAGTACTTC. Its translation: CASSPGDSRYEQYF.

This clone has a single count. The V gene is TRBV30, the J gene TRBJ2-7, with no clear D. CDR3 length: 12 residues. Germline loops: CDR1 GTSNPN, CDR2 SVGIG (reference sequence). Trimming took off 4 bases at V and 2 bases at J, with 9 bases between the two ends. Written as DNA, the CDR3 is TGTGCCTGGAACGGGCCGACCTACGAGCAGTACTTC. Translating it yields CAWNGPTYEQYF.

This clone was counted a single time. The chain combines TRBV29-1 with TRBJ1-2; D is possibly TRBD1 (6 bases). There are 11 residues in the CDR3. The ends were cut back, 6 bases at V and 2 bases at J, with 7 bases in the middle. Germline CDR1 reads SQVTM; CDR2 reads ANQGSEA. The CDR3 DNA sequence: TGCAGCGTGGACAGCAACTATGGCTACACCTTC. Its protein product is CSVDSNYGYTF.

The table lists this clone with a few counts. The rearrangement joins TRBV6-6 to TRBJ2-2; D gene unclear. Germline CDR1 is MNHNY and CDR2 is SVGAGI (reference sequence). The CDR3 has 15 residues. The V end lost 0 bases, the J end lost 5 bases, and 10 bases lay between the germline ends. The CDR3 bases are TGTGCCAGCAGTTACTCGATAGGTCGTACCGGGGAGCTGTTTTTT. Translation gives CASSYSIGRTGELFF.

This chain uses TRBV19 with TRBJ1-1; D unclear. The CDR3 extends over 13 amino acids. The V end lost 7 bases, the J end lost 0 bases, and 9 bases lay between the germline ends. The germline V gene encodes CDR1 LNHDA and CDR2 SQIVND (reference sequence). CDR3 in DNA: TGTGCCAGTACCCGACCCATGAACACTGAAGCTTTCTTT. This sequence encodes CASTRPMNTEAFF.

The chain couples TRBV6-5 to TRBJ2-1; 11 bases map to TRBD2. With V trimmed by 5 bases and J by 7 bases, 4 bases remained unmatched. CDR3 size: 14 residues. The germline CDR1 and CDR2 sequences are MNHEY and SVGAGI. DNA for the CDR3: TGTGCCAGCAGTCCGCGGACTAGCGGGAATGAGCAGTTCTTC. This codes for CASSPRTSGNEQFF.

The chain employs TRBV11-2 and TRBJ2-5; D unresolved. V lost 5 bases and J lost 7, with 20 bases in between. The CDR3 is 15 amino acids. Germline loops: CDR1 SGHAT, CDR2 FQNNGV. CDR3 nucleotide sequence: TGTGCCAGCAGCCCCTTAATCTGGTCTCTGACGACCCAGTACTTC. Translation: CASSPLIWSLTTQYF.

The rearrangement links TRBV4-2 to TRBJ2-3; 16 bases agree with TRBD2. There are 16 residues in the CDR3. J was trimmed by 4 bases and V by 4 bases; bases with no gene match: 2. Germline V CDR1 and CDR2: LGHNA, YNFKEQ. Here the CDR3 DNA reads TGTGCCAGCAGCCCTGGGACTAGCGGGGGGGCAGATACGCAGTATTTT. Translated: CASSPGTSGGADTQYF.

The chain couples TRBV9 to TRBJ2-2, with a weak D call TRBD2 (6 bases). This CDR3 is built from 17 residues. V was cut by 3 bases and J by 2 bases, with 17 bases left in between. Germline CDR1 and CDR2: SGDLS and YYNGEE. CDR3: CASSGPRYSGNTGELFF. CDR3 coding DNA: TGTGCCAGCAGCGGGCCCAGGTATAGCGGCAACACCGGGGAGCTGTTTTTT.

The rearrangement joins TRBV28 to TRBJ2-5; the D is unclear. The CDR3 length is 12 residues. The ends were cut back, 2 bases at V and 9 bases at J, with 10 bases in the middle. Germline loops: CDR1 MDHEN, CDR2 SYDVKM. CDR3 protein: CASSLASPAQYF. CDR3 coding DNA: TGTGCCAGCAGTTTAGCAAGCCCGGCCCAGTACTTC.

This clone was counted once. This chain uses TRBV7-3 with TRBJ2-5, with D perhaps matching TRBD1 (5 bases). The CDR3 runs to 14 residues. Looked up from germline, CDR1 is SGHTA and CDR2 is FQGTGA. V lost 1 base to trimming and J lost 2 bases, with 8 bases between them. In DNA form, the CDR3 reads TGTGCCAGCAGCTTAATAGCAGGGCAAGAGACCCAGTACTTC. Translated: CASSLIAGQETQYF.

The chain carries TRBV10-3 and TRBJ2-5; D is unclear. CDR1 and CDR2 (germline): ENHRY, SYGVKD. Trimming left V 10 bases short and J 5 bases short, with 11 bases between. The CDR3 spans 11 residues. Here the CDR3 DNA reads TGTGCCACCGAAGAAGGGGAGACCCAGTACTTC. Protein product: CATEEGETQYF.

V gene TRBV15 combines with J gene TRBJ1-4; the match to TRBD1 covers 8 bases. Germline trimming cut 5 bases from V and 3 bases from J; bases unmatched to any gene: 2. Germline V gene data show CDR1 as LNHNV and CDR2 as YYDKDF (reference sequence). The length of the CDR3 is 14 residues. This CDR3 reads CATSVRGPNEKLFF. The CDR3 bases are TGTGCCACCAGCGTCAGGGGGCCTAATGAAAAACTGTTTTTT.

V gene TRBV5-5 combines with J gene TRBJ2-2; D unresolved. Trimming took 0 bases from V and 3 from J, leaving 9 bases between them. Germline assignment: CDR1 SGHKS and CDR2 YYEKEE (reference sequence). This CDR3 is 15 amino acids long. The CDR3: CASSLVGPYTGELFF. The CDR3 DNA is TGTGCCAGCAGCTTGGTTGGTCCTTACACCGGGGAGCTGTTTTTT. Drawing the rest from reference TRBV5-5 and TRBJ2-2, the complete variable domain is DAGVTQSPTHLIKTRGQQVTLRCSPISGHKSVSWYQQVLGQGPQFIFQYYEKEERGRGNFPDRFSARQFPNYSSELNVNALLLGDSALYLCASSLVGPYTGELFFGEGSRLTVL.

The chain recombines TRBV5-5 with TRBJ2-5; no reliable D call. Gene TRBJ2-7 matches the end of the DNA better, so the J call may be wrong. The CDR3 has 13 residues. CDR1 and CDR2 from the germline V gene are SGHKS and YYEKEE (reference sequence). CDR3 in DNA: TGTGCCAGCAGCCCACACGACCCTTACGAGCAGTACTTC. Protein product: CASSPHDPYEQYF.

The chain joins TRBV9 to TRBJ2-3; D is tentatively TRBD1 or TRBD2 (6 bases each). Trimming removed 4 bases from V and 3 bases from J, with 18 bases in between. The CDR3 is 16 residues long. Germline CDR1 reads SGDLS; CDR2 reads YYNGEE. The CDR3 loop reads CASSPQGGTFTDTQYF. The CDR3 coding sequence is TGTGCCAGCAGCCCCCAAGGGGGGACTTTTACAGATACGCAGTATTTT. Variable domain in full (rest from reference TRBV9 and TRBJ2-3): DSGVTQTPKHLITATGQRVTLRCSPRSGDLSVYWYQQSLDQGLQFLIQYYNGEERAKGNILERFSAQQFPDLHSELNLSSLELGDSALYFCASSPQGGTFTDTQYFGPGTRLTVL.

CDR3 sequence reads: CASIRYRVSGYTF. Written as DNA, the CDR3 is TGTGCCAGCATCCGGTACAGGGTGAGTGGCTACACCTTC. This chain joins TRBV2 and TRBJ1-2, with D possibly matching TRBD1 (6 bases). This CDR3 has 13 amino acids. Germline values: CDR1 SNHLY, CDR2 FYNNEI. The V gene lost 7 bases and the J gene lost 7 bases, with 16 bases spanning the gap.

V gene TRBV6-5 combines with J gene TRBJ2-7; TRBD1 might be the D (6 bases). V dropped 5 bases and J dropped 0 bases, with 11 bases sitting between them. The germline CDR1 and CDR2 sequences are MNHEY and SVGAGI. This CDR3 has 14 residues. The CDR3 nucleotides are TGTGCCAGCAGTGACAGGACAAGCTCCTACGAGCAGTACTTC. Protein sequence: CASSDRTSSYEQYF.

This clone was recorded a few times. CDR3 amino acids: CASSSTGNNSPLHF. For the CDR3, the DNA is TGTGCCAGCAGCTCGACAGGGAACAATTCACCCCTCCACTTT. The V gene is TRBV7-9, the J gene TRBJ1-6, with TRBD1 identical over 7 bases. Germline V gene sequence: CDR1 SEHNR, CDR2 FQNEAQ (reference sequence). J gave up 7 bases and V 4 bases, and 4 bases lay outside the gene matches. This CDR3 has 14 amino acids.

CDR3 loop: CASSELPTQRTSGGVNEQFF. For the CDR3, the DNA is TGCGCCAGCAGTGAGCTCCCAACTCAAAGGACTAGCGGGGGGGTAAATGAGCAGTTCTTC. The V call is TRBV10-2, the J call TRBJ2-1; 15 nucleotides match TRBD2. Germline CDR1 WSHSY, CDR2 SAAADI. The CDR3 length is 20 residues. The V gene end was trimmed by 2 bases and the J gene end by 7 bases; junction bases not matched to a gene: 15.

CDR3 residues: CASSPYWGSGANVLTF. The CDR3 nucleotides are TGTGCCAGCAGTCCTTACTGGGGCTCTGGGGCCAACGTCCTGACTTTC. The rearrangement uses TRBV6-4 and TRBJ2-6; D ambiguous. Germline loops: CDR1 MRHNA, CDR2 SNTAGT. The CDR3 has 16 residues. The V gene lost 5 bases and the J gene lost 0 bases, with 11 bases spanning the gap.

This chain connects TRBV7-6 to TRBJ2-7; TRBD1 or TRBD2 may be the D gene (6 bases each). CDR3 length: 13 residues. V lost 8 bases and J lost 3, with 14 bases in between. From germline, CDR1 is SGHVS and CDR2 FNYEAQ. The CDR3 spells CASSPGAGYEQYF. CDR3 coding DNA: TGTGCCAGCTCCCCGGGGGCGGGCTACGAGCAGTACTTC. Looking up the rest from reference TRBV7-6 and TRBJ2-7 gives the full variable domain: GAGVSQSPRYKVTKRGQDVALRCDPISGHVSLYWYRQALGQGPEFLTYFNYEAQQDKSGLPNDRFSAERPEGSISTLTIQRTEQRDSAMYRCASSPGAGYEQYFGPGTRLTVT.

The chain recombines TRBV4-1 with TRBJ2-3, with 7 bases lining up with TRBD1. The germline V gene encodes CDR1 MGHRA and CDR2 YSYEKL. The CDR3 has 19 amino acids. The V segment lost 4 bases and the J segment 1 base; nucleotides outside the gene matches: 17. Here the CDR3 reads CASSLVYHSTGPRTDTQYF. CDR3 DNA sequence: TGCGCCAGCAGCCTGGTCTACCACTCGACAGGGCCCCGCACAGATACGCAGTATTTT.

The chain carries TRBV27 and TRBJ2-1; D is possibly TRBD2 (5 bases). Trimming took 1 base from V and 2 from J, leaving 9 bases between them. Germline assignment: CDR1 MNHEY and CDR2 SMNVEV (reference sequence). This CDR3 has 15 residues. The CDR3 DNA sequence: TGTGCCAGCAGTTTATTCGGGGAAGCCTACAATGAGCAGTTCTTC. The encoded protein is CASSLFGEAYNEQFF.

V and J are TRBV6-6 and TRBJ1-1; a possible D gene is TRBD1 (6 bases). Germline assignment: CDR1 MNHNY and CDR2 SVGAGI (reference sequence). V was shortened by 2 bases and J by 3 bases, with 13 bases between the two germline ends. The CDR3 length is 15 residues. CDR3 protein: CASSYGEGGDTEAFF. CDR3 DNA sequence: TGTGCCAGCAGTTACGGCGAGGGGGGGGACACTGAAGCTTTCTTT.

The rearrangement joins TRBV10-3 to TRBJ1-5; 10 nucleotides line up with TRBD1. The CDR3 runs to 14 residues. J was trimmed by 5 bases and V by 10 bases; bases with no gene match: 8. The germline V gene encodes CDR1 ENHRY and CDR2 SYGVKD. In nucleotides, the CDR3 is TGTGCCACCGGGACAGGGGAGGGAGATCAGCCCCAGCATTTT. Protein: CATGTGEGDQPQHF.

CDR3 residues: CASSFPQQGHEQYF. The CDR3 DNA follows: TGTGCCAGCAGCTTCCCCCAACAGGGCCACGAGCAGTACTTC. The rearrangement uses TRBV5-6 and TRBJ2-7, with D possibly being TRBD1 (6 bases). Trimming cost V 2 bases and J 5 bases, with 14 bases left between them. CDR1 and CDR2 (germline): SGHDT, YYEEEE. The CDR3 is made up of 14 amino acids.